This T cell receptor (beta chain) was captured in a study of blood T cell repertoires in COVID-19. Study context: Spain, Italy and the United States supplied samples that represented acute and convalescent COVID-19. T cells, B-cell-depleted T cells, or PBMCs supplied cDNA or gDNA.

Authors' data handling: How many nucleated cells were present was estimated from reference gene primer amplification. The data were produced by immunoSEQ multiplex PCR, yet TCRdb's version contains in-frame clones alone and is incomplete. V and J calls and clone size follow that table, whereas D and trimming were derived from the DNA. This table holds about 100,000 clones, 70% to 90% found once. With 3 bases removed from V and 2 bases from J, the gap between germline ends came to 8 bases. Germline V CDR1 and CDR2: SNHLY, FYNNEI. The CDR3 has 14 residues. The chain recombines TRBV2 with TRBJ1-5; D not resolved. Sequencing was performed on peripheral blood. This TCR derives from a human donor in a cohort sampled during active COVID-19. CDR3 nucleotide sequence: TGTGCCAGCAGTGATTCGGTTCGCAATCAGCCCCAGCATTTT. Its protein product is CASSDSVRNQPQHF.